Below are 26 T cell receptor beta chains sequenced from a single sample in a study of graft-versus-host responses after intestinal transplantation (dated by TCRdb to 2020 to 2023). This specimen's time point label, interpreted: cells obtained before transplantation from donor or recipient. Their target antigens are unknown. The receptor library was made with the immunoSEQ multiplex PCR assay. Entries here come from immuneACCESS through TCRdb and include only in-frame sequences with V and J called. Some clones fail to appear in such tables; in the studies checked, an unresolved V gene covers under half of the shortfall, and the cause of the remainder is unknown. For this sample there are roughly 69,000 clones; roughly 90% appear just once. The top ten clonotypes cover about 1.7% of the sample. Sequenced material: unstimulated CD8+ T cells sorted from spleen or lymph node cells, taken before transplant. Source of these receptors: a human donor who was the organ donor for an intestinal transplant.

The chain recombines TRBV2 with TRBJ1-4; 8 bases are shared with TRBD1. V shed 5 bases and J 8 bases; nucleotides not matched to a gene: 10. The CDR3 sequence is 15 residues long. The germline V gene encodes CDR1 SNHLY and CDR2 FYNNEI. CDR3 region: CASSPPDRGGEKLFF. The CDR3 DNA is TGTGCCAGCAGTCCCCCTGACAGGGGAGGGGAAAAACTGTTTTTT. Supplemented by reference TRBV2 and TRBJ1-4, the full variable domain reads EPEVTQTPSHQVTQMGQEVILRCVPISNHLYFYWYRQILGQKVEFLVSFYNNEISEKSEIFDDQFSVERPDGSNFTLKIRSTKLEDSAMYFCASSPPDRGGEKLFFGSGTQLSVL.

The rearrangement uses TRBV19 and TRBJ2-3; D is unresolved. CDR1 and CDR2 (germline): LNHDA, SQIVND (reference sequence). Trimming left V 3 bases short and J 2 bases short, with 6 bases between. The CDR3 contains 13 residues. CDR3 region: CASSMAFTDTQYF. CDR3 nucleotides: TGTGCCAGTAGTATGGCCTTCACAGATACGCAGTATTTT.

The chain couples TRBV2 to TRBJ2-7; perhaps TRBD2 as D (6 bases). CDR3 length: 21 amino acids. V was trimmed by 7 bases and J by 0 bases, leaving 34 bases between them. CDR1 and CDR2 from the germline V gene are SNHLY and FYNNEI. The CDR3 coding sequence is TGTGCCAGCATGACCCCCTTGCGCTCTAGCGACCAAACCCTTAGCTCCTACGAGCAGTACTTC. Amino acid sequence: CASMTPLRSSDQTLSSYEQYF.

The rearrangement joins TRBV4-2 to TRBJ2-7, with 9 bases matching TRBD1. V dropped 1 base and J dropped 5; count of bases not matched to a gene: 9. Germline V gives CDR1 LGHNA, CDR2 YNFKEQ. The CDR3 has 16 amino acids. CDR3 region: CASSQGGWDRAHEQYF. The CDR3 DNA follows: TGTGCCAGCAGCCAAGGGGGCTGGGACAGGGCCCACGAGCAGTACTTC.

The V gene is TRBV19, the J gene TRBJ2-7, with a tentative D call TRBD1 (5 bases). Germline V gene sequence: CDR1 LNHDA, CDR2 SQIVND (reference sequence). CDR3 length equals 15 residues. V lost 3 bases and J lost 7, with 19 bases in between. CDR3 coding DNA: TGTGCCAGTAGTATTTCTCACAGGTTAGTTTTGGAGCAGTACTTC. Protein sequence: CASSISHRLVLEQYF.

The V call is TRBV5-5, the J call TRBJ2-7; 12 bases map to TRBD1. V lost 0 bases, J lost 5 bases, and 3 bases stayed unmatched. CDR1 is SGHKS and CDR2 is YYEKEE in the germline V gene (reference sequence). The CDR3 covers 15 residues. The CDR3 nucleotides are TGTGCCAGCAGCTTGGTAGGGACAGGGGGCAACGAGCAGTACTTC. Protein product: CASSLVGTGGNEQYF.

J is TRBJ2-1 and V is TRBV28, with TRBD2 matching 7 bases. The V and J ends lost 3 bases and 6 bases, in that order; junction bases with no gene match: 5. The CDR3 is 14 amino acids. Germline CDR1 is MDHEN and CDR2 is SYDVKM. CDR3 nucleotide sequence: TGTGCCAGCAGTTTGGGGAGGGTCTCCAATGAGCAGTTCTTC. The encoded protein is CASSLGRVSNEQFF.

The genes are TRBV7-9 and TRBJ1-5, with D unclear. Germline V lookup: CDR1 SEHNR, CDR2 FQNEAQ (reference sequence). The germline V and J ends were trimmed by 5 bases and 2 bases, with 4 bases remaining between them. This CDR3 contains 12 residues. The CDR3 sequence: CASSQGNQPQHF. The CDR3 DNA sequence: TGTGCCAGCAGCCAGGGCAATCAGCCCCAGCATTTT.

The chain is built from TRBV5-6 and TRBJ1-1; D is possibly TRBD1 (6 bases). The CDR3 contains 16 residues. V lost 0 bases and J lost 1, with 13 bases in between. Germline CDR1 is SGHDT and CDR2 is YYEEEE. DNA of the CDR3: TGTGCCAGCAGCTTGGGGGGTGGGGGCTGGAACACTGAAGCTTTCTTT. This translates into CASSLGGGGWNTEAFF.

The V gene is TRBV28, the J gene TRBJ1-5; no clear D gene. The CDR3 is 13 amino acids. Germline lookup yields CDR1 MDHEN and CDR2 SYDVKM. V was clipped by 6 bases and J by 5 bases, with 11 bases between them. CDR3 protein: CASRSLSDQPQHF. CDR3 sequence (DNA): TGTGCCAGCAGATCATTGAGCGATCAGCCCCAGCATTTT.

This clone showed up just once. The chain links TRBV13 to TRBJ2-1, with D unclear. Trimming left V 1 base short and J 8 bases short, with 3 bases between. Looked up from germline, CDR1 is PRHDT and CDR2 is FYEKMQ (reference sequence). The CDR3 is made up of 11 amino acids. The CDR3 region has the DNA TGTGCCAGCAGCTTAGCAGATGAGCAGTTCTTC. This sequence encodes CASSLADEQFF.

This clone has just one count. The chain combines TRBV25-1 with TRBJ1-1; D unresolved. The V end was cut by 6 bases, the J end by 4 bases, with 9 bases between. Looked up from germline, CDR1 is MGHDK and CDR2 is SYGVNS. This CDR3 contains 12 residues. CDR3 sequence: CASSVAGTEAFF. CDR3 nucleotides: TGTGCCAGCAGCGTTGCGGGCACTGAAGCTTTCTTT.

The chain recombines TRBV13 with TRBJ2-7, with TRBD1 matching over 11 bases. With V trimmed by 3 bases and J by 3 bases, 4 bases remained unmatched. Germline loops: CDR1 PRHDT, CDR2 FYEKMQ (reference sequence). There are 15 residues in the CDR3. The DNA for the CDR3 is TGTGCCAGCAGCTTCTGGGACAGGGGGTACTACGAGCAGTACTTC. This sequence encodes CASSFWDRGYYEQYF.

CDR3 bases: TGCAGTGCTTCCCCGGAAGAGACCCAGTACTTC. Its translation: CSASPEETQYF. The chain combines TRBV20-1 with TRBJ2-5, with D unclear. CDR1 is DFQATT, CDR2 SNEGSKA, per germline (reference sequence). Trimming stripped 5 bases from V and 3 bases from J, with 7 bases between. The CDR3 has 11 amino acids.

This chain links TRBV28 with TRBJ2-1; TRBD2 might be the D (5 bases). The germline gives CDR1 MDHEN, CDR2 SYDVKM. V lost 6 bases and J lost 8, with 17 bases in between. This CDR3 spans 14 amino acids. CDR3 DNA sequence: TGTGCCAGCAGGCATCTAGCCACGTATTATGAGCAGTTCTTC. The encoded protein is CASRHLATYYEQFF.

This clone showed up just a few times. V usage is TRBV28 and J usage is TRBJ1-2, with 8 bases that match TRBD1. Germline V gives CDR1 MDHEN, CDR2 SYDVKM. The V gene end was trimmed by 3 bases and the J gene end by 5 bases; junction bases not matched to a gene: 2. The CDR3 sequence is 13 residues long. The CDR3 loop reads CASSLGTGYGYTF. CDR3 bases: TGTGCCAGCAGTTTGGGGACAGGTTATGGCTACACCTTC.

The chain joins TRBV5-1 to TRBJ2-7; D might be TRBD1 (6 bases). The V gene lost 4 bases and the J gene lost 1 base, with 12 bases spanning the gap. The CDR3 loop spans 14 amino acids. CDR1 is SGHRS and CDR2 is YFSETQ in the germline V gene. The CDR3 protein is CASSPQGSSYEQYF. The CDR3 DNA is TGCGCCAGCAGCCCCCAGGGGTCGTCCTACGAGCAGTACTTC. The variable domain in full, with the rest retrieved from reference TRBV5-1 and TRBJ2-7, is KAGVTQTPRYLIKTRGQQVTLSCSPISGHRSVSWYQQTPGQGLQFLFEYFSETQRNKGNFPGRFSGRQFSNSRSEMNVSTLELGDSALYLCASSPQGSSYEQYFGPGTRLTVT.

The V and J genes are TRBV28 and TRBJ1-1; D possibly corresponds to TRBD1 (5 bases). V lost 5 bases and J lost 5, with 21 bases in between. In germline, CDR1 is MDHEN, CDR2 SYDVKM. This CDR3 is 16 amino acids long. CDR3 sequence: CASSILPGGGKTEAFF. The CDR3, as DNA: TGTGCCAGCAGTATACTCCCGGGGGGAGGAAAGACTGAAGCTTTCTTT.

The V gene is TRBV4-1, the J gene TRBJ1-3, with TRBD1 matching over 9 bases. Germline CDR1 and CDR2: MGHRA and YSYEKL. This CDR3 comprises 15 residues. With 3 bases clipped from V and 3 bases from J, the junction kept 3 bases outside the gene matches. The DNA for the CDR3 is TGCGCCAGCAGCCAGGGACAGGGAGGTGGAAACACCATATATTTT. Protein sequence: CASSQGQGGGNTIYF.

The chain couples TRBV10-3 to TRBJ2-7, with D possibly matching TRBD1 (5 bases). This CDR3 is built from 14 residues. Germline V CDR1 and CDR2: ENHRY, SYGVKD. The V and J ends lost 5 bases and 2 bases respectively, with 13 bases between them. CDR3: CAISRLGEPYEQYF. The CDR3 nucleotides are TGTGCCATCAGTAGGCTAGGGGAACCCTACGAGCAGTACTTC.

V is TRBV27 and J is TRBJ2-7, with 7 bases that match TRBD1. Trimming at V came to 0 bases and at J to 2 bases, leaving 4 bases not matched to a gene. The germline CDR1 and CDR2 sequences are MNHEY and SMNVEV (reference sequence). The CDR3 is made up of 15 amino acids. The CDR3: CASSLSIGTAYEQYF. The CDR3 nucleotides read TGTGCCAGCAGTTTATCAATAGGGACAGCCTACGAGCAGTACTTC.

The chain couples TRBV28 to TRBJ2-1; 10 nucleotides agree with TRBD2. CDR3 length: 18 residues. Germline trimming cut 4 bases from V and 3 bases from J; bases unmatched to any gene: 12. Per germline, CDR1 MDHEN and CDR2 SYDVKM. CDR3 loop: CASSYESIASGGYNEQFF. The CDR3, as DNA: TGTGCCAGCAGTTACGAGTCTATAGCTAGCGGGGGCTACAATGAGCAGTTCTTC.

V gene TRBV2 combines with J gene TRBJ2-1; D is possibly TRBD1 (6 bases). The CDR3 loop spans 18 amino acids. Trimming pared 1 base from V and 9 bases from J, leaving 25 bases between. In germline, CDR1 is SNHLY, CDR2 FYNNEI. The CDR3 DNA reads TGTGCCAGCAGTGAAGGGGGGCTAGTCCTGCCTCCGGGCAGTGAGCAGTTCTTC. Amino acids: CASSEGGLVLPPGSEQFF.

The V gene is TRBV27, the J gene TRBJ2-7, with D perhaps matching TRBD2 (7 bases). The CDR3 consists of 15 residues. V gave up 6 bases and J gave up 2 bases, with 17 bases separating them. CDR1 MNHEY and CDR2 SMNVEV come from the germline V gene (reference sequence). This CDR3 is CASSVGGGPTYEQYF. CDR3 in DNA: TGTGCCAGCAGCGTAGGGGGGGGCCCCACCTACGAGCAGTACTTC.

The chain has TRBV4-1 and TRBJ2-7; 9 positions match TRBD1. CDR3 length equals 15 residues. V shed 0 bases and J 4 bases; nucleotides not matched to a gene: 4. Germline-derived CDR1 and CDR2 are MGHRA and YSYEKL. The DNA for the CDR3 is TGCGCCAGCAGCCAAGACCCGGGACAGGGTTACGAGCAGTACTTC. Amino acids: CASSQDPGQGYEQYF.

The rearrangement uses TRBV7-2 and TRBJ1-1; D gene uncertain. The V end lost 1 base, the J end lost 11 bases, and 11 bases lay between the germline ends. Germline CDR1 and CDR2: SGHTA and FQGNSA. The CDR3 contains 12 residues. The CDR3 nucleotides are TGTGCCAGCAGCTTAGGAGGTTACGGGGCTTTCTTT. The encoded protein is CASSLGGYGAFF.